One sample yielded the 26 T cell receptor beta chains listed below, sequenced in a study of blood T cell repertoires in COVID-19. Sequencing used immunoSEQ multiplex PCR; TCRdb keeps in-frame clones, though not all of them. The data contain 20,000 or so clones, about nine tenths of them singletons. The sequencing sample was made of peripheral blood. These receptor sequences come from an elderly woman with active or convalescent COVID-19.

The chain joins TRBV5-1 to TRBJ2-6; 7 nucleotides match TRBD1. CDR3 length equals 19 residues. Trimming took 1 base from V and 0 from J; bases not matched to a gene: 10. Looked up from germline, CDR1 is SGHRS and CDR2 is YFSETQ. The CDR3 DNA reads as TGCGCCAGCAGCTTGCAAACCGGGACAGTTCGCTCTGGGGCCAACGTCCTGACTTTC. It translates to CASSLQTGTVRSGANVLTF.

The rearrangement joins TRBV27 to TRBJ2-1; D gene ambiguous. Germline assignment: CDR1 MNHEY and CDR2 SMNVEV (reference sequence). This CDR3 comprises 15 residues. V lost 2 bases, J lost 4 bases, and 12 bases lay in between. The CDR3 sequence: CASSLSHSQYNEQFF. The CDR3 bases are TGTGCCAGCAGTTTAAGCCATTCCCAATACAATGAGCAGTTCTTC.

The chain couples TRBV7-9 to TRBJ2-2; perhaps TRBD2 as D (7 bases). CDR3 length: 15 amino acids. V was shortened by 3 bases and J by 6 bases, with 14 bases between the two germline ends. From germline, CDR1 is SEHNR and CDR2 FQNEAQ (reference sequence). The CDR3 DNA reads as TGTGCCAGCAGCTTCCGGGAGGAGGGGGCCGGGGAGCTGTTTTTT. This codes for CASSFREEGAGELFF.

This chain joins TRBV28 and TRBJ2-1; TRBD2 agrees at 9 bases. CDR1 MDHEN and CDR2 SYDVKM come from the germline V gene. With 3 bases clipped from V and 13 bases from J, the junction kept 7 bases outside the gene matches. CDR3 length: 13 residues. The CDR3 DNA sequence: TGTGCCAGCAGTTTCCTTGGACTAGCGACTCAGTTCTTC. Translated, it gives CASSFLGLATQFF.

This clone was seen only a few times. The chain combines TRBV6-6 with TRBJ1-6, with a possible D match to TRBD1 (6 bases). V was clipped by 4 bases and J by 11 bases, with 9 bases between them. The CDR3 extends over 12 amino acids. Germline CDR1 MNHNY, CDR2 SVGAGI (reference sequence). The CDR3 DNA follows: TGTGCCAGCAGTTCAGGGGCTACACCCCTCCACTTT. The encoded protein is CASSSGATPLHF.

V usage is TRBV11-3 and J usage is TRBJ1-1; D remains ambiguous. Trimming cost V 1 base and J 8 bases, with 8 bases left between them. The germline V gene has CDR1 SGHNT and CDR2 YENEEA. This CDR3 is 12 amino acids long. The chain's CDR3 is CASSLGQGEAFF. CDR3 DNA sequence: TGTGCCAGCAGCTTAGGACAAGGAGAAGCTTTCTTT.

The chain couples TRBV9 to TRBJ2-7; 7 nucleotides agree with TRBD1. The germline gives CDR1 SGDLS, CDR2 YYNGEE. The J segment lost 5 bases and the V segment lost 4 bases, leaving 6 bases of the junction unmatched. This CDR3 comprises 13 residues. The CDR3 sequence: CASSLTGFDEQYF. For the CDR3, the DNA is TGTGCCAGCAGCCTGACAGGGTTTGACGAGCAGTACTTC.

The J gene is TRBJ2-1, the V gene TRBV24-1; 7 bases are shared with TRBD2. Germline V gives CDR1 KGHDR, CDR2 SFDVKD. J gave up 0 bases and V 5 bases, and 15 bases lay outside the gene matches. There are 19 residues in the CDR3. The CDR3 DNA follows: TGTGCCACCAGTGGCGGGAGCGGAGCGGGGAGGAGCTCCTACAATGAGCAGTTCTTC. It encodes CATSGGSGAGRSSYNEQFF.

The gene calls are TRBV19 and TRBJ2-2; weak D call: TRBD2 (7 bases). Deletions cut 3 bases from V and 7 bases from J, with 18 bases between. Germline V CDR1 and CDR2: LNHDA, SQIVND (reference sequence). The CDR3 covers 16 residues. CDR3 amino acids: CASSIVRGGAGGELFF. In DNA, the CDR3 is TGTGCCAGTAGTATCGTCCGTGGGGGGGCTGGCGGGGAGCTGTTTTTT.

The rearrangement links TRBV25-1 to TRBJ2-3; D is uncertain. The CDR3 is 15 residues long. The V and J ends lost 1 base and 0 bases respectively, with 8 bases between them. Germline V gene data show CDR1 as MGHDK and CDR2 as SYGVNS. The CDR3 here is CASSEFETSTDTQYF. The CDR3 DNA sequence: TGTGCCAGCAGTGAATTTGAGACTAGCACAGATACGCAGTATTTT.

The CDR3 DNA reads TGTGCCACCAGTGGCGGGACAGGGCGCACAGATACGCAGTATTTT. Amino acids: CATSGGTGRTDTQYF. This chain connects TRBV24-1 to TRBJ2-3; 9 nucleotides align to TRBD1. Trimming cost V 5 bases and J 1 base; bases outside gene matches: 3. CDR3 size: 15 residues. In germline, CDR1 is KGHDR, CDR2 SFDVKD.

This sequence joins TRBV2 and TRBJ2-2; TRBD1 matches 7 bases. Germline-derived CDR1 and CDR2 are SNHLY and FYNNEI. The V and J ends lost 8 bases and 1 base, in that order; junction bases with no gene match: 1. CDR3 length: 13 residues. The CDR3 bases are TGTGCCAGCCACAGGGGGAACACCGGGGAGCTGTTTTTT. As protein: CASHRGNTGELFF.

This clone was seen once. The CDR3 here is CASSPGTGYSPLHF. The DNA of the CDR3 is TGTGCCAGCAGCCCCGGGACAGGGTATTCACCCCTCCACTTT. This chain uses TRBV6-5 with TRBJ1-6; 9 bases align to TRBD1. Germline-derived CDR1 and CDR2 are MNHEY and SVGAGI. V dropped 6 bases and J dropped 8; count of bases not matched to a gene: 5. The length of the CDR3 is 14 residues.

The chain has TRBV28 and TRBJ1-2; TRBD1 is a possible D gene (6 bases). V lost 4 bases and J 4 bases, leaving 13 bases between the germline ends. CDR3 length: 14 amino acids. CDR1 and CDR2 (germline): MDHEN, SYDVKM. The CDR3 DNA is TGTGCCAGCAGTTCGGACCTGGGGGCCTATGGCTACACCTTC. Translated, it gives CASSSDLGAYGYTF.

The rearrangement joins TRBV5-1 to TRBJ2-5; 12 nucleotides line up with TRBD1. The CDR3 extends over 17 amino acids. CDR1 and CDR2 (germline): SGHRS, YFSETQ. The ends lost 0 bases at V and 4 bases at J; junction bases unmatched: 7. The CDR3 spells CASSLAIGTGGRETQYF. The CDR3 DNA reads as TGCGCCAGCAGCTTGGCCATCGGGACAGGGGGCAGAGAGACCCAGTACTTC.

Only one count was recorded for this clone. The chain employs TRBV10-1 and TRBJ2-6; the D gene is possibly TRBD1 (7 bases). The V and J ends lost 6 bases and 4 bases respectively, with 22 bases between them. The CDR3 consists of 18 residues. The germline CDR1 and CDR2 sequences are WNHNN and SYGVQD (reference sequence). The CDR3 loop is CASRVRQGGPPGANVLTF. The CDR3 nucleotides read TGCGCCAGCAGAGTTAGACAGGGAGGCCCCCCCGGGGCCAACGTCCTGACTTTC.

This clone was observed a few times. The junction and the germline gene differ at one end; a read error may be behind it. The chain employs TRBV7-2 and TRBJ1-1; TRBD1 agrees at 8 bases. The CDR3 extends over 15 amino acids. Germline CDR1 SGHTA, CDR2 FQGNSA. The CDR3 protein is CASSLARATGVVAFF. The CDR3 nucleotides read TGTGCCAGCAGCCTAGCGAGGGCGACAGGGGTTGTCGCTTTCTTT.

CDR3: CASSEGRGGVYNEQFF. The CDR3 DNA sequence: TGTGCCAGCAGTGAAGGGCGAGGGGGAGTGTACAATGAGCAGTTCTTC. The chain recombines TRBV6-1 with TRBJ2-1, with D possibly TRBD1 on 6 matching bases. The CDR3 is 16 residues long. The V end lost 1 base, the J end lost 4 bases, and 14 bases lay between the germline ends. Germline assignment: CDR1 MNHNS and CDR2 SASEGT.

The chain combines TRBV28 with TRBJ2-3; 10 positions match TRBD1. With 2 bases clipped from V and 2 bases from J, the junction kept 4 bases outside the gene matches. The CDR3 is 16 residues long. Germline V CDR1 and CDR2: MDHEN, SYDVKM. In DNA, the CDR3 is TGTGCCAGCAGTTTAGCCGGGACAGGGGACACAGATACGCAGTATTTT. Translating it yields CASSLAGTGDTDTQYF.

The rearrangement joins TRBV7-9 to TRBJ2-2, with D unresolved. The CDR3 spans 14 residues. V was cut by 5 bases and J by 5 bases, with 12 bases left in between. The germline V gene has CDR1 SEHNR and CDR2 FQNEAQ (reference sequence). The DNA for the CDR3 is TGTGCCAGCAGCCCCGAGGCGGCTACCGGGGAGCTGTTTTTT. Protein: CASSPEAATGELFF.

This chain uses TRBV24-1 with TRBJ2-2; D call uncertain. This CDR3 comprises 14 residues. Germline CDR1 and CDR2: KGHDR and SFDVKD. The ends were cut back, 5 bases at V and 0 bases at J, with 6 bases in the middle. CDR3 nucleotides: TGTGCCACCAGTGGCGCGGCGAACACCGGGGAGCTGTTTTTT. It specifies CATSGAANTGELFF.

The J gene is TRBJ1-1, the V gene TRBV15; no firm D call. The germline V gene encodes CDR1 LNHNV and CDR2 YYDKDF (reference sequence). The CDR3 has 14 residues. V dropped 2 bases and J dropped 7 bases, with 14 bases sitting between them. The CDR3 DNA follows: TGTGCCACCAGCAGACTCCCGGGTACGGGTGAAGCTTTCTTT. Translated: CATSRLPGTGEAFF.

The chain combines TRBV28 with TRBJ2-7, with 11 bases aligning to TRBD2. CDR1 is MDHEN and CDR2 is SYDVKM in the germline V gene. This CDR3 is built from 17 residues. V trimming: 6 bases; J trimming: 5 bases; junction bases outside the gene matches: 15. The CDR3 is CASRGGISGRVGDEQYF. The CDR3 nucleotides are TGTGCCAGCAGGGGAGGTATTAGCGGGAGGGTCGGGGACGAGCAGTACTTC. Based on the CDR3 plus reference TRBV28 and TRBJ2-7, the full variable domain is DVKVTQSSRYLVKRTGEKVFLECVQDMDHENMFWYRQDPGLGLRLIYFSYDVKMKEKGDIPEGYSVSREKKERFSLILESASTNQTSMYLCASRGGISGRVGDEQYFGPGTRLTVT.

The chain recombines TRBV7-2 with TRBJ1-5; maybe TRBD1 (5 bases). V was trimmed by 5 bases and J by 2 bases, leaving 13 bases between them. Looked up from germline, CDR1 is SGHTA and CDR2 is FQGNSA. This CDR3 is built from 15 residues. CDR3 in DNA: TGTGCCAGCAGCCGGGGGGGAAGGGGCAATCAGCCCCAGCATTTT. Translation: CASSRGGRGNQPQHF.

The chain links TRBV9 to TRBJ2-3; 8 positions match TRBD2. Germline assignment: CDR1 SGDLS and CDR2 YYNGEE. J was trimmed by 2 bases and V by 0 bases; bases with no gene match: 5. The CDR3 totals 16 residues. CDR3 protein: CASSVVASGYTDTQYF. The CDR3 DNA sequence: TGTGCCAGCAGCGTAGTAGCTAGCGGGTACACAGATACGCAGTATTTT.

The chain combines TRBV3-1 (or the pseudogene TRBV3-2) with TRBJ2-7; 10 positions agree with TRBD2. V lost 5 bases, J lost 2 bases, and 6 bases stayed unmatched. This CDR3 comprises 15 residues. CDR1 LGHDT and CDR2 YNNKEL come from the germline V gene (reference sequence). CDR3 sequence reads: CASSERGLATYEQYF. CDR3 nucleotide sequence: TGTGCCAGCAGCGAAAGGGGACTAGCGACCTACGAGCAGTACTTC.